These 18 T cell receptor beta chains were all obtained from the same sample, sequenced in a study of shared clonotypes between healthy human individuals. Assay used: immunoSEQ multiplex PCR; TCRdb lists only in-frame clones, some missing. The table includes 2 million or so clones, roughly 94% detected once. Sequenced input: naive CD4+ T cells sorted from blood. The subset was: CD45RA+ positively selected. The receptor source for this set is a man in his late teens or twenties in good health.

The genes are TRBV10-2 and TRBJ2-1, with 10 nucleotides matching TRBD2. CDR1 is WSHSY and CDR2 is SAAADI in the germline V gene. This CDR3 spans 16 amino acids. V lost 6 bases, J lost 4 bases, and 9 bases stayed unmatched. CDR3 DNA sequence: TGCGCCAGCAGCGACATACTAGCGGGGAGTTACAATGAGCAGTTCTTC. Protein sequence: CASSDILAGSYNEQFF.

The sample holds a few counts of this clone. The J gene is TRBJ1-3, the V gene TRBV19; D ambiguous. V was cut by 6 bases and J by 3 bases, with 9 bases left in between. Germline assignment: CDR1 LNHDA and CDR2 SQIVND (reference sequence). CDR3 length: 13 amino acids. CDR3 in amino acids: CASSSGLGNTIYF. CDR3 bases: TGTGCCAGTAGCTCGGGCCTTGGAAACACCATATATTTT.

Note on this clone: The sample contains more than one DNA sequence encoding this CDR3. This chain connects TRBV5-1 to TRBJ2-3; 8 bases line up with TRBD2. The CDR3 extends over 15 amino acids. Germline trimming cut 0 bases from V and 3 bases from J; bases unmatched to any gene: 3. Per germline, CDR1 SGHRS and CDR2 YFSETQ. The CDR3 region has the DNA TGCGCCAGCAGCTTGGCCGCGGGGGGTACAGATACGCAGTATTTT. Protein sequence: CASSLAAGGTDTQYF.

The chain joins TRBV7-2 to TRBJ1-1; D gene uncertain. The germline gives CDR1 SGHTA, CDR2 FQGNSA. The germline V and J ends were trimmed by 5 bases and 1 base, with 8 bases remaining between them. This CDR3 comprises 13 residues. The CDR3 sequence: CASSPFGNTEAFF. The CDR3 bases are TGTGCCAGCAGCCCTTTCGGGAACACTGAAGCTTTCTTT.

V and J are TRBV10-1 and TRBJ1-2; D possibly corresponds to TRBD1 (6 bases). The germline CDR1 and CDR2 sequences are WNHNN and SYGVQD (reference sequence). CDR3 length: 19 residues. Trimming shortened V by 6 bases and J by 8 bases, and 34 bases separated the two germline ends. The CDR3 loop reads CASSRIGQGRGALARGYTF. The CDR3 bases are TGCGCCAGCAGCCGTATAGGGCAGGGGCGCGGGGCACTCGCGCGGGGCTACACCTTC.

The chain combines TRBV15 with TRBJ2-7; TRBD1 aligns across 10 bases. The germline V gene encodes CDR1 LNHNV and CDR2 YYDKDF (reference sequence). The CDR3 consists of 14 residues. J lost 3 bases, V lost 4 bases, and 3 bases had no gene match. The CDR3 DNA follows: TGTGCCACCAGCAAGGACAGGGGGGACTACGAGCAGTACTTC. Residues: CATSKDRGDYEQYF.

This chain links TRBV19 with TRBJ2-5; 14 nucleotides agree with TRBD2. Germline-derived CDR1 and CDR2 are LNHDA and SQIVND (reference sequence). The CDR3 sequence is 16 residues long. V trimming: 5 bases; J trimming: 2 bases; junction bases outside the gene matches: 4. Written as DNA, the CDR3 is TGTGCCAGTAGTGCCCGGACTAGCGGGGGGCAAGAGACCCAGTACTTC. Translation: CASSARTSGGQETQYF.

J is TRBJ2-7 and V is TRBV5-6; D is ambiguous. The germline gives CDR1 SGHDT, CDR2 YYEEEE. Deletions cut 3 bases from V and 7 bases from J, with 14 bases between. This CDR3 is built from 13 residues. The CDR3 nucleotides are TGTGCCAGCAGCTCCCAAGGGAAGGGTGAGCAGTACTTC. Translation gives CASSSQGKGEQYF.

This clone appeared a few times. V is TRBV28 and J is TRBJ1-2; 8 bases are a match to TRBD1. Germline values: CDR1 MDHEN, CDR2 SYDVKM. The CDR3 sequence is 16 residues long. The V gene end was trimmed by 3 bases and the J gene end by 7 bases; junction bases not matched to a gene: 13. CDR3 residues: CASSLLFGQGPSGYTF. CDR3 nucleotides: TGTGCCAGCAGTTTGCTGTTCGGACAGGGTCCCTCTGGCTACACCTTC.

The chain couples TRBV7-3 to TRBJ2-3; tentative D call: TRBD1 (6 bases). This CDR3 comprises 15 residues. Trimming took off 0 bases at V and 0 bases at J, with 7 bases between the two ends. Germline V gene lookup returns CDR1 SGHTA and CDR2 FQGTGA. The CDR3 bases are TGTGCCAGCAGCTTAACAGGGGGTAGCACAGATACGCAGTATTTT. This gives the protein CASSLTGGSTDTQYF.

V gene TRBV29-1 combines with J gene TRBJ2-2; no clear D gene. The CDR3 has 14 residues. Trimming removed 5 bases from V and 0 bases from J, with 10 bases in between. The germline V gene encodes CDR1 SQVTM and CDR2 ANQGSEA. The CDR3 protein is CSVTSGPNTGELFF. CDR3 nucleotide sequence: TGCAGCGTTACATCGGGTCCGAACACCGGGGAGCTGTTTTTT.

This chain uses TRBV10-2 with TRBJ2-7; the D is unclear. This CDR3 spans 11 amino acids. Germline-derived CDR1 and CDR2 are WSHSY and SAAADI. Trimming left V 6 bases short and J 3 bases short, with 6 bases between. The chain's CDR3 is CASSPYYEQYF. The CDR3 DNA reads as TGCGCCAGCAGCCCTTACTACGAGCAGTACTTC.

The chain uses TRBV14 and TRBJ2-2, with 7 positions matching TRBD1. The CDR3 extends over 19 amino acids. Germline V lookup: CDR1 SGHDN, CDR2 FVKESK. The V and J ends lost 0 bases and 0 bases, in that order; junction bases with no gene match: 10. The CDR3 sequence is CASSQELGVGTANTGELFF. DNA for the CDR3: TGTGCCAGCAGCCAAGAATTAGGTGTCGGGACAGCGAACACCGGGGAGCTGTTTTTT.

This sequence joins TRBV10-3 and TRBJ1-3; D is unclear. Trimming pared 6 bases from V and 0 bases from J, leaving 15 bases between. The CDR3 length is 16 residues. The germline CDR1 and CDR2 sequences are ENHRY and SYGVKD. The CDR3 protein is CAISRQVTISGNTIYF. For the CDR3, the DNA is TGTGCCATCAGCAGACAAGTAACCATCTCTGGAAACACCATATATTTT.

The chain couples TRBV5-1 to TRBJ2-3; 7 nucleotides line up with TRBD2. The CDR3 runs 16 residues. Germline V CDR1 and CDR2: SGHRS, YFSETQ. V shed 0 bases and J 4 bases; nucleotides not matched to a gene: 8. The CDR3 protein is CASSLGYQGGPDTQYF. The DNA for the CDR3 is TGCGCCAGCAGCTTGGGATACCAGGGAGGGCCAGATACGCAGTATTTT. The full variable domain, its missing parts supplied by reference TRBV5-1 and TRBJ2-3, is KAGVTQTPRYLIKTRGQQVTLSCSPISGHRSVSWYQQTPGQGLQFLFEYFSETQRNKGNFPGRFSGRQFSNSRSEMNVSTLELGDSALYLCASSLGYQGGPDTQYFGPGTRLTVL.

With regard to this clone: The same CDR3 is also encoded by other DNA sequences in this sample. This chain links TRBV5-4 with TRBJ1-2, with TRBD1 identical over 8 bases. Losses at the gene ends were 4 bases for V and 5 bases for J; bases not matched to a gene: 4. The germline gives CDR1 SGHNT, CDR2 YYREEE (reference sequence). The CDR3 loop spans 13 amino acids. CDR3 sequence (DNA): TGTGCCAGCAGCCCTGACAGGGGTTATGGCTACACCTTC. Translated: CASSPDRGYGYTF.

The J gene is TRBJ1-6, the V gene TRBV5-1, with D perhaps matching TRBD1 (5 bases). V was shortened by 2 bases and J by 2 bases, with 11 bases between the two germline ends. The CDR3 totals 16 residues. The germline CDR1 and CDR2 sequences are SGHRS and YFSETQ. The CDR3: CASSFWGDPYNSPLHF. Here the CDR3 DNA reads TGCGCCAGCAGCTTTTGGGGGGACCCCTATAATTCACCCCTCCACTTT. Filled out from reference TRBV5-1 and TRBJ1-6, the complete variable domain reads KAGVTQTPRYLIKTRGQQVTLSCSPISGHRSVSWYQQTPGQGLQFLFEYFSETQRNKGNFPGRFSGRQFSNSRSEMNVSTLELGDSALYLCASSFWGDPYNSPLHFGNGTRLTVT.

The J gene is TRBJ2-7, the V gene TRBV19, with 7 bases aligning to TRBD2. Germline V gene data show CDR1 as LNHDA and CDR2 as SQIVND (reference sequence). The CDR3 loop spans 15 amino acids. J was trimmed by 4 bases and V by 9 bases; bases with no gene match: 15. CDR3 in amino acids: CASQLLAKGGYEQYF. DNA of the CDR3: TGTGCCAGCCAGCTACTAGCGAAAGGCGGGTACGAGCAGTACTTC.